The 25 T cell receptor beta chains below come from one sample, sequenced in a study. TCRdb re-analysed the 5' RACE reads in MiXCR, keeping a single row per CDR3 protein. The data show 25,000 to 40,000 distinct CDR3 sequences, with less than 25% seen just once and around 4.1% held by the top ten. The source material was memory CD4+ T cells sorted from blood. Subset meaning: memory CD4+ T cells, CD4+CD45RO+CD25-. These receptors originate from a female donor with breast cancer.

This clonotype is judged medium-sized. The chain couples TRBV9 to TRBJ1-6, with a weak D call TRBD1 (5 bases). CDR3 size: 15 residues. Germline values: CDR1 SGDLS, CDR2 YYNGEE. Deletions cut 4 bases from V and 9 bases from J, with 17 bases between. The CDR3 is CASSPPGRGASPLHF. In DNA, the CDR3 is TGTGCCAGCAGCCCCCCGGGACGGGGAGCTTCACCCCTCCACTTT.

This clonotype ranks as medium-sized. This chain joins TRBV6-5 and TRBJ2-1, with D maybe TRBD1 (6 bases). In germline, CDR1 is MNHEY, CDR2 SVGAGI. The CDR3 covers 15 residues. V shed 5 bases and J shed 0 bases, with 11 bases lying between them. This CDR3 is CASSPQGSSYNEQFF. CDR3 nucleotides: TGTGCCAGCAGTCCCCAGGGGAGCTCCTACAATGAGCAGTTCTTC.

This clonotype was counted only a few times. The chain combines TRBV7-9 with TRBJ2-7; D might be TRBD1 (5 bases). CDR1 and CDR2 (germline): SEHNR, FQNEAQ (reference sequence). CDR3 length equals 14 residues. V dropped 5 bases and J dropped 0 bases, with 11 bases sitting between them. The CDR3 sequence is CASSQTVLSYEQYF. The CDR3 DNA reads as TGTGCCAGCAGCCAGACAGTTCTCTCCTACGAGCAGTACTTC.

This clonotype was picked up many times. The chain joins TRBV27 to TRBJ2-3, with unresolved D. CDR1 and CDR2 from the germline V gene are MNHEY and SMNVEV (reference sequence). The CDR3 contains 15 residues. The V end lost 11 bases, the J end lost 0 bases, and 18 bases lay between the germline ends. CDR3 sequence reads: CAAKDPLTSTDTQYF. CDR3 nucleotides: TGTGCCGCCAAGGATCCGCTGACCAGCACAGATACGCAGTATTTT.

This clonotype was seen at least ten times. This chain links TRBV5-1 with TRBJ2-1; 9 positions agree with TRBD2. V shed 3 bases, J shed 6 bases, and the junction held 7 bases outside the gene matches. This CDR3 has 15 residues. Germline V gene data show CDR1 as SGHRS and CDR2 as YFSETQ. The CDR3 is CASSSLAGMGNEQFF. In nucleotides, the CDR3 is TGCGCCAGCAGCTCCCTAGCGGGAATGGGCAATGAGCAGTTCTTC.

This clonotype appeared many times. One junction end does not reproduce the germline sequence, and a read error may be involved. This chain uses TRBV15 with TRBJ1-2; maybe TRBD1 (5 bases). The CDR3 is 14 amino acids. Germline values: CDR1 LNHNV, CDR2 YYDKDF (reference sequence). This CDR3 is CATSGEMAGSSYTF. The CDR3 DNA sequence: TGTGCCACCAGCGGAGAGATGGCAGGGTCAAGCTACACCTTC.

This clonotype was counted many times. This rearrangement joins TRBV12-3 or TRBV12-4 to TRBJ1-5; D may be TRBD1 (5 bases). V was pared by 2 bases and J by 4 bases, with 9 bases between. The CDR3 contains 14 residues. The CDR3 here is CASSLRGINQPQHF. CDR3 coding DNA: TGTGCCAGCAGTTTACGGGGGATAAATCAGCCCCAGCATTTT.

This clonotype was picked up many times. The chain joins TRBV9 to TRBJ1-1; D not certain. This CDR3 comprises 12 residues. V lost 5 bases to trimming and J lost 9 bases, with 14 bases between them. The V gene's germline CDR1 is SGDLS and CDR2 YYNGEE. CDR3: CASSADGVQAFF. CDR3 nucleotides: TGTGCCAGCAGTGCAGACGGGGTACAAGCTTTCTTT.

This rearrangement joins TRBV5-4 to TRBJ2-3; unclear D gene. Trimming stripped 2 bases from V and 3 bases from J, with 4 bases between. Germline loops: CDR1 SGHNT, CDR2 YYREEE (reference sequence). This CDR3 has 12 residues. Here the CDR3 DNA reads TGTGCCAGCAGCTTCTCTACAGATACGCAGTATTTT. Its translation is CASSFSTDTQYF.

This clonotype was seen ten or more times. V usage is TRBV12-3 or TRBV12-4 and J usage is TRBJ2-2, with D perhaps TRBD2 (5 bases). The CDR3 totals 15 residues. Trimming shortened V by 1 base and J by 5 bases, and 11 bases separated the two germline ends. The CDR3 region has the DNA TGTGCCAGCAGTTTAGGCCAGAGAGGGACCGGGGAGCTGTTTTTT. Its translation: CASSLGQRGTGELFF.

This clonotype was recorded only once. The V and J genes are TRBV13 and TRBJ2-1; the D gene is possibly TRBD2 (5 bases). CDR1 and CDR2 (germline): PRHDT, FYEKMQ (reference sequence). With 5 bases removed from V and 2 bases from J, the gap between germline ends came to 22 bases. The CDR3 has 18 residues. The DNA of the CDR3 is TGTGCCAGCAGCCAACGACGCGGCGAGAGGGTGCCCTACAATGAGCAGTTCTTC. This gives the protein CASSQRRGERVPYNEQFF.

The chain employs TRBV27 and TRBJ2-7; 7 bases agree with TRBD2. V gave up 2 bases and J gave up 3 bases; unmatched junction bases: 4. Germline lookup yields CDR1 MNHEY and CDR2 SMNVEV (reference sequence). The CDR3 length is 14 residues. In DNA, the CDR3 is TGTGCCAGCAGTTTAATGTGGGGGGGCTACGAGCAGTACTTC. It translates to CASSLMWGGYEQYF.

This clonotype has a handful of counts. V gene TRBV19 combines with J gene TRBJ2-7; TRBD2 matches at 7 bases. This CDR3 region has 13 residues. V was pared by 5 bases and J by 3 bases, with 4 bases of the junction left unmatched. The germline gives CDR1 LNHDA, CDR2 SQIVND (reference sequence). Written as DNA, the CDR3 is TGTGCCAGTAGTGAGCGGGACCTCTACGAGCAGTACTTC. Translating gives CASSERDLYEQYF.

This clonotype was found a few times. The rearrangement uses TRBV12-3 or TRBV12-4 and TRBJ2-1, with D unclear. Trimming removed 6 bases at V and 2 bases at J, with 14 bases between. CDR3 length: 15 residues. CDR3 region: CASSPTESPYNEQFF. The CDR3 DNA sequence: TGTGCCAGCAGCCCGACTGAAAGCCCCTACAATGAGCAGTTCTTC.

The sample holds many counts of this clonotype. The CDR3 DNA is TGTGCCAGCAGCTTAGCGGATCAGCCCCAGCATTTT. Translation: CASSLADQPQHF. This chain connects TRBV7-9 to TRBJ1-5, with D hard to call. Germline V gene sequence: CDR1 SEHNR, CDR2 FQNEAQ (reference sequence). The V gene lost 0 bases and the J gene lost 5 bases, with 2 bases spanning the gap. The CDR3 covers 12 residues.

V usage is TRBV12-5 and J usage is TRBJ2-7, with TRBD1 as a possible D gene (6 bases). The V and J ends lost 8 bases and 0 bases respectively, with 11 bases between them. The CDR3 is 13 amino acids. Germline loops: CDR1 LGHNT, CDR2 FRNRAP. The CDR3 DNA follows: TGTGCTAGTTCGGACAGCACCTCCTACGAGCAGTACTTC. Its protein is CASSDSTSYEQYF.

V is TRBV12-3 or TRBV12-4 and J is TRBJ1-2, with 8 positions matching TRBD1. The CDR3 is 12 residues long. After removal of 6 bases from V and 6 bases from J, the junction contained 3 bases not matched to a gene. The chain's CDR3 is CASRKTGDGYTF. The CDR3 coding sequence is TGTGCCAGCAGGAAGACAGGGGATGGCTACACCTTC.

This chain connects TRBV6-5 to TRBJ1-6; TRBD1 aligns across 7 bases. Unmatched junction bases numbered 5, after V lost 6 bases and J lost 6 bases. Looked up from germline, CDR1 is MNHEY and CDR2 is SVGAGI. The CDR3 is 14 residues long. As DNA, the CDR3 is TGTGCCAGCAGAACAGGGGCCTTTAATTCACCCCTCCACTTT. Protein: CASRTGAFNSPLHF.

This clonotype was observed a handful of times. The chain joins TRBV7-2 to TRBJ2-2; 7 bases are shared with TRBD1. V lost 3 bases, J lost 9 bases, and 4 bases stayed unmatched. Germline V gene data show CDR1 as SGHTA and CDR2 as FQGNSA. The CDR3 has 13 residues. Here the CDR3 DNA reads TGTGCCAGCAGCTTTTTAGGGGGCCGGGAGCTGTTTTTT. Translation gives CASSFLGGRELFF.

The sample holds a few counts of this clonotype. The rearrangement links TRBV2 to TRBJ2-7, with 9 bases matching TRBD2. Losses at the gene ends were 5 bases for V and 6 bases for J; bases not matched to a gene: 5. CDR3 length: 13 residues. The V gene's germline CDR1 is SNHLY and CDR2 FYNNEI. In DNA form, the CDR3 reads TGTGCCAGCAGTTCGGGACTAGCCCCCGAGCAGTACTTC. This encodes CASSSGLAPEQYF.

To note about this clonotype: A much larger clone sits a single nucleotide away, making a read error possible. The chain employs TRBV5-1 and TRBJ2-1, with D unclear. This CDR3 has 14 amino acids. CDR1 is SGHRS and CDR2 is YFSETQ in the germline V gene. The CDR3, as DNA: TGCACCAGCAGCCTCCGTAGCTCCTACAATGAGCAGTTCTTC. This sequence encodes CTSSLRSSYNEQFF. The whole variable domain, remainder taken from reference TRBV5-1 and TRBJ2-1, is KAGVTQTPRYLIKTRGQQVTLSCSPISGHRSVSWYQQTPGQGLQFLFEYFSETQRNKGNFPGRFSGRQFSNSRSEMNVSTLELGDSALYLCTSSLRSSYNEQFFGPGTRLTVL.

Of note for this clonotype: Compared with germline, one end of the junction differs, possibly owing to a read error. V usage is TRBV7-3 and J usage is TRBJ2-1, with 9 nucleotides matching TRBD2. The CDR3 extends over 17 amino acids. The V gene's germline CDR1 is SGHTA and CDR2 FQGTGA. The CDR3: CANSLTRGGGGYNEQFF. The CDR3 DNA follows: TGTGCCAACAGCTTAACTCGAGGCGGGGGGGGCTACAATGAGCAGTTCTTC.

This chain joins TRBV20-1 and TRBJ2-3; 11 bases fit TRBD2. V trimming: 5 bases; J trimming: 2 bases; junction bases outside the gene matches: 6. CDR1 is DFQATT, CDR2 SNEGSKA, per germline (reference sequence). This CDR3 contains 15 residues. DNA for the CDR3: TGCAGTGCTGGAGGGGGACTAGCGGTCACAGATACGCAGTATTTT. This translates into CSAGGGLAVTDTQYF.

This clonotype turned up a few times. This chain uses TRBV20-1 with TRBJ1-5; TRBD1 agrees at 9 bases. CDR3 size: 13 residues. Germline CDR1 and CDR2: DFQATT and SNEGSKA (reference sequence). The J segment lost 9 bases and the V segment lost 6 bases, leaving 9 bases of the junction unmatched. The CDR3 reads CSAEDRGGSPQHF. The CDR3 nucleotides are TGCAGTGCGGAGGACAGGGGAGGGTCGCCCCAGCATTTT.

This chain links TRBV6-5 with TRBJ2-2, with D unclear. Looked up from germline, CDR1 is MNHEY and CDR2 is SVGAGI. CDR3 length: 14 residues. V lost 2 bases and J 3 bases, leaving 7 bases between the germline ends. The CDR3 region is CASSYGMDTGELFF. CDR3 DNA: TGTGCCAGCAGTTACGGGATGGACACCGGGGAGCTGTTTTTT.